The following is a T cell receptor (beta chain) sequence with its context. Authors' methods: Reference gene primer amplification gave nucleated cell count estimates. Only in-frame clones appear in the TCRdb table, and some are missing; sequencing was by immunoSEQ multiplex PCR. The V and J calls and the clone size are those of that table, but D and trimming were determined from the DNA. The sample contains 250,000 or so clones, roughly 90% of which appear only once. These data belong to a study of blood T cell repertoires in COVID-19. Cohorts were based on clinical histories the participants reported. V lost 1 base, J lost 4 bases, and 5 bases lay in between. Germline values: CDR1 SGHTA, CDR2 FQGNSA. The CDR3 is 12 amino acids.

Source material: PBMCs or T cells enriched from blood (not recorded which). The origin of this receptor is a middle-aged man who had been exposed to COVID-19. The V and J genes are TRBV7-2 and TRBJ2-7; no clear D gene. The CDR3 protein is CASSLGSYEQYF. The CDR3 DNA is TGTGCCAGCAGCTTAGGGAGTTACGAGCAGTACTTC.